This TCR beta chain was documented in a study of blood T cells in healthy people across ages. PCR was performed a second time for roughly 7 to 11 cycles using a sample-barcoded 5' primer and a J-beta primer mix. TCRdb redid the calling of the 5' RACE reads with MiXCR, one entry per CDR3 protein. The table has approximately 960,000 distinct CDR3 sequences, 25% to 30% seen once; the top ten hold 9.5% to 13%. This sample also belongs to another study, concerning T cells of mothers and their children.

The clonotype originates from a woman between 40 and 55 years old in good health. The source material was blood.

CDR3: CASSEAQQGRYYGYTF. The CDR3 DNA sequence: TGTGCCAGCAGTGAAGCCCAGCAAGGACGGTACTATGGCTACACCTTC. The chain employs TRBV6-1 and TRBJ1-2; D is uncertain. There are 16 residues in the CDR3. Per germline, CDR1 MNHNS and CDR2 SASEGT. V dropped 0 bases and J dropped 3 bases, with 14 bases sitting between them.